The source of this T cell receptor (beta chain) is a study of T-cell reconstitution after alpha-beta-depleted transplantation in children. The TCRbeta library was prepared with unique molecular identifiers. TCRdb re-called the PCR reads through MiXCR, storing one row per CDR3 protein. The sample contains around 78,000 distinct CDR3 sequences, 6% to 8.5% of which appear only once. Source: PBMCs from the stem cell graft donor, taken from the stem cell graft. The TCR originated in a human donor who donated a stem cell graft to a child with acute lymphoblastic leukemia.

The CDR3 here is CASSLRWTGESPLHF. The DNA for the CDR3 is TGTGCCAGCAGCCTGCGTTGGACAGGGGAGTCACCCCTCCACTTT. This sequence joins TRBV11-1 and TRBJ1-6, with TRBD1 matching over 9 bases. Unmatched junction bases numbered 9, after V lost 5 bases and J lost 10 bases. Germline CDR1 is SGHAT and CDR2 is FQDESV (reference sequence). This CDR3 is 15 amino acids long.